A selection of T cell receptor beta chains follows, all from one sample in a study of T cells in Graves' hyperthyroidism and ophthalmopathy. TCRdb ran MiXCR on the multiplex PCR reads and lists one entry per CDR3 protein. This sample carries about 600,000 distinct CDR3 sequences, more than 15% of them seen once, and the ten largest clones take under 3.5%. Sequencing was performed on blood. Receptor source: a woman aged 40 to 49 with Graves' ophthalmopathy. CDR3s include the opening cysteine and the closing phenylalanine or tryptophan. Each record gives: V gene, J gene, clone size, CDR3 protein. The size field is filled for only some rows; it gives once, few, many or a size class.

V: TRBV19
J: TRBJ2-3
size: few
CDR3: CASRSERGGTDTQYF

V: TRBV28
J: TRBJ2-7
size: NA
CDR3: CASSLLWGRHEQYF

V: TRBV4-1
J: TRBJ2-7
size: few
CDR3: CASSQDLTSGVEQYF

V: TRBV7-9
J: TRBJ2-6
size: few
CDR3: CASSLVARGANVLTF

V: TRBV5-8
J: TRBJ2-1
size: few
CDR3: CASSLVGSAGGLNEQFF

V: TRBV15
J: TRBJ2-3
size: NA
CDR3: CATSLSRGGSDTQYF

V: TRBV19
J: TRBJ1-6
size: few
CDR3: CASNRDGEVSPLHF

V: TRBV5-1
J: TRBJ1-6
size: NA
CDR3: CASSMDDSSPLHF

V: TRBV15
J: TRBJ1-6
size: NA
CDR3: CATSRDVALNSPLHF

V: TRBV5-1
J: TRBJ2-1
size: NA
CDR3: CASSLDLGYEQFF

V: TRBV20-1
J: TRBJ2-7
size: many
CDR3: CSAQVGSSYEQYF

V: TRBV7-9
J: TRBJ2-7
size: NA
CDR3: CASSPQGAGQYF

V: TRBV29-1
J: TRBJ2-5
size: few
CDR3: CSGRQGAETQYF

V: TRBV29-1
J: TRBJ2-3
size: few
CDR3: CSVERTSGGDTQYF